This T cell receptor beta chain was retrieved from a study of T cell responses to AZD1222 COVID-19 vaccine. Germline CDR1 is LGHNA and CDR2 is YSLEER. This CDR3 is built from 19 residues. V was trimmed by 0 bases and J by 4 bases, leaving 22 bases between them. Using immunoSEQ multiplex PCR, the repertoire was profiled, and TCRdb retains in-frame clones only, with some absent. Seen here are approximately 150,000 clones, approximately 90% observed once, and the top ten hold under 3.5%. The sequenced sample was peripheral blood, obtained on day 0 of MenACWY control vaccination. This clonotype was sampled from an adult in good health. V usage is TRBV4-3 and J usage is TRBJ2-1; D possibly corresponds to TRBD2 (5 bases). CDR3 region: CASSQDAVHRTGKYNEQFF. The CDR3 coding sequence is TGCGCCAGCAGCCAAGACGCGGTTCACCGGACTGGAAAATACAATGAGCAGTTCTTC.